A selection of T cell receptor beta chains follows, all from one sample in a study of shared clonotypes between healthy human individuals. TCRdb keeps only in-frame clones here, not all; method: immunoSEQ multiplex PCR. The data show about 110,000 clones, around 68% seen once. Input material: memory CD8+ T cells sorted from blood. The receptors stem from a woman in her twenties or thirties in good health. Both conserved end residues are part of each CDR3. Each record gives: clone size, D gene, J gene, V gene, CDR3 DNA, CDR3 protein. The D gene is left open where the match is weak. A row's size may be missing; if present it is once, few, many or a size class.

clone size: once; D gene: .; J gene: TRBJ2-7; V gene: TRBV7-8; CDR3 DNA: TGTGCCAGCAGCTTAGAGGGGGACACTACCTACGAGCAGTACTTC; CDR3 protein: CASSLEGDTTYEQYF
clone size: .; D gene: .; J gene: TRBJ2-2; V gene: TRBV25-1; CDR3 DNA: TGTGCCAGCACCCCAGACACCGGGGAGCTGTTTTTT; CDR3 protein: CASTPDTGELFF
clone size: .; D gene: .; J gene: TRBJ2-7; V gene: TRBV5-1; CDR3 DNA: TGCGCCAGCCGCGTGAATAGCGGATCGTCCTACGAGCAGTACTTC; CDR3 protein: CASRVNSGSSYEQYF
clone size: .; D gene: .; J gene: TRBJ2-5; V gene: TRBV25-1; CDR3 DNA: TGTGCCACCTTCGGAGAGACCCAGTACTTC; CDR3 protein: CATFGETQYF
clone size: .; D gene: .; J gene: TRBJ2-7; V gene: TRBV11-2; CDR3 DNA: TGTGCCAGCAGCTTAGAGGGCTGGGACTACGAGCAGTACTTC; CDR3 protein: CASSLEGWDYEQYF
clone size: .; D gene: TRBD2; J gene: TRBJ2-7; V gene: TRBV4-1; CDR3 DNA: TGCGCCAGCAGCCCCTTAGCGGGAGTAGAAAGAGAGCAGTACTTC; CDR3 protein: CASSPLAGVEREQYF
clone size: .; D gene: .; J gene: TRBJ2-1; V gene: TRBV25-1; CDR3 DNA: TGTGCCAGCAGTGGTAAGGTCCTCTCCTACAATGAGCAGTTCTTC; CDR3 protein: CASSGKVLSYNEQFF
clone size: few; D gene: .; J gene: TRBJ2-1; V gene: TRBV6-1; CDR3 DNA: TGTGCCAGCAGTGGAGGGTGGGTGAACAATGAGCAGTTCTTC; CDR3 protein: CASSGGWVNNEQFF
clone size: .; D gene: .; J gene: TRBJ2-7; V gene: TRBV7-6; CDR3 DNA: TGTGCCAGCAGCTTATCGCGAGTGCGGGAGCAGTACTTC; CDR3 protein: CASSLSRVREQYF
clone size: .; D gene: .; J gene: TRBJ2-7; V gene: TRBV6-6; CDR3 DNA: TGTGCCAGCAGTTACGGGGCAGTCTACGAGCAGTACTTC; CDR3 protein: CASSYGAVYEQYF
clone size: .; D gene: .; J gene: TRBJ1-2; V gene: TRBV29-1; CDR3 DNA: TGCAGCGCAGAGCCGCGACTGACTAACTATGACTACACCTTC; CDR3 protein: CSAEPRLTNYDYTF
clone size: .; D gene: .; J gene: TRBJ1-4; V gene: TRBV30; CDR3 DNA: TGTGCCTGGAGTGTAAGTACAGGCCGGCATGAAAAACTGTTTTTT; CDR3 protein: CAWSVSTGRHEKLFF
clone size: many; D gene: TRBD1; J gene: TRBJ2-1; V gene: TRBV10-1; CDR3 DNA: TGCGCCAGCAGTGACCTACCGGGACAGCCTCACAATGAGCAGTTCTTC; CDR3 protein: CASSDLPGQPHNEQFF
clone size: few; D gene: .; J gene: TRBJ1-2; V gene: TRBV6-6; CDR3 DNA: TGTGCCAGCAGTCCAACGGACTATGGCTACACCTTC; CDR3 protein: CASSPTDYGYTF
clone size: once; D gene: .; J gene: TRBJ2-3; V gene: TRBV27; CDR3 DNA: TGTGCCAGCAGTCCGTATAGCAGGGGGGCGAGAGATACGCAGTATTTT; CDR3 protein: CASSPYSRGARDTQYF
clone size: many; D gene: .; J gene: TRBJ2-1; V gene: TRBV6-4; CDR3 DNA: TGTGCCAGCAGTACGGACGGCAACAATGAGCAGTTCTTC; CDR3 protein: CASSTDGNNEQFF
clone size: .; D gene: TRBD2; J gene: TRBJ2-7; V gene: TRBV29-1; CDR3 DNA: TGCAGCGTAGGACTAGCGGAACCCTACGAGCAGTACTTC; CDR3 protein: CSVGLAEPYEQYF
clone size: medium-sized; D gene: .; J gene: TRBJ2-3; V gene: TRBV5-1; CDR3 DNA: TGCGCCAGCAGCTTCGAGCATGCCCCGTTCACAGATACGCAGTATTTT; CDR3 protein: CASSFEHAPFTDTQYF
clone size: .; D gene: TRBD1; J gene: TRBJ1-2; V gene: TRBV15; CDR3 DNA: TGTGCCACCAGCGAAACTCTGGACAGGGACGTTTCCTTTAGGCTCATCGGCTTC; CDR3 protein: CATSETLDRDVSFRLIGF
clone size: .; D gene: TRBD1; J gene: TRBJ2-7; V gene: TRBV2; CDR3 DNA: TGTGCCAGCAGCGGACAGGGGGCGAGTAGCGGCGTCTACGAGCAGTACTTC; CDR3 protein: CASSGQGASSGVYEQYF
clone size: many; D gene: .; J gene: TRBJ2-6; V gene: TRBV28; CDR3 DNA: TGTGCCAGCAGTTTAGTTCTCTCTGGGGCCAACGTCCTGACTTTC; CDR3 protein: CASSLVLSGANVLTF
clone size: .; D gene: .; J gene: TRBJ2-3; V gene: TRBV6-4; CDR3 DNA: TGTGCCAGCAGTGCGGGTCTTGGAGAGGCAGATACGCAGTATTTT; CDR3 protein: CASSAGLGEADTQYF
clone size: once; D gene: TRBD1; J gene: TRBJ1-4; V gene: TRBV2; CDR3 DNA: TGTGCCAGCAGAGGGGGGACAGGGGCAACTAATGAAAAACTGTTTTTT; CDR3 protein: CASRGGTGATNEKLFF
clone size: .; D gene: .; J gene: TRBJ2-2; V gene: TRBV5-1; CDR3 DNA: TGCGCCAGCAGCTTGTGGGGGATAGACACCGGGGAGCTGTTTTTT; CDR3 protein: CASSLWGIDTGELFF
clone size: few; D gene: TRBD2; J gene: TRBJ2-7; V gene: TRBV19; CDR3 DNA: TGTGCCAGTAACACACAGTTGGGGAGGGAGCCCAACTTC; CDR3 protein: CASNTQLGREPNF
clone size: many; D gene: TRBD2; J gene: TRBJ2-7; V gene: TRBV6-1; CDR3 DNA: TGTGCCAGCAGTGAAGCAATAGCGGGGGCCTACGAGCAGTACTTC; CDR3 protein: CASSEAIAGAYEQYF
clone size: .; D gene: .; J gene: TRBJ2-1; V gene: TRBV5-4; CDR3 DNA: TGTGCCAGCAGCCCACAAGCGGCCTCCTACAATGAGCAGTTCTTC; CDR3 protein: CASSPQAASYNEQFF
clone size: many; D gene: TRBD1; J gene: TRBJ1-1; V gene: TRBV27; CDR3 DNA: TGTGCCAGCAGTCACAGGGGGCCCACTGAAGCTTTCTTT; CDR3 protein: CASSHRGPTEAFF
clone size: .; D gene: .; J gene: TRBJ2-7; V gene: TRBV28; CDR3 DNA: TGTGCCAGCAGTTTCGGGGTCCAGCGCCGCTCCTACGAGCAGTACTTC; CDR3 protein: CASSFGVQRRSYEQYF
clone size: few; D gene: TRBD2; J gene: TRBJ2-7; V gene: TRBV11-2; CDR3 DNA: TGTGCCAGCAGCCCTCTAGCGGGGGCATACGAGCAGTACTTC; CDR3 protein: CASSPLAGAYEQYF
clone size: .; D gene: .; J gene: TRBJ2-1; V gene: TRBV4-2; CDR3 DNA: TGTGCCAGCAGCCAAGTAGCGAGTGAGCAGTTCTTC; CDR3 protein: CASSQVASEQFF
clone size: many; D gene: .; J gene: TRBJ1-2; V gene: TRBV5-1; CDR3 DNA: TGTGCCAGCTCTCGGGGTTCGGGAGTGGATGGCTACACCTTC; CDR3 protein: CASSRGSGVDGYTF
clone size: .; D gene: .; J gene: TRBJ1-1; V gene: TRBV5-6; CDR3 DNA: TGTGCCAGCAGCTTGTGGTTAGGGACAACGAACACTGAAGCTTTCTTT; CDR3 protein: CASSLWLGTTNTEAFF
clone size: .; D gene: .; J gene: TRBJ2-3; V gene: TRBV2; CDR3 DNA: TGTGCCAGCAGTGTCGGAGGGAGTAGCACAGATACGCAGTATTTT; CDR3 protein: CASSVGGSSTDTQYF
clone size: .; D gene: .; J gene: TRBJ2-6; V gene: TRBV6-1; CDR3 DNA: TGTGCCAGCAGTGAAGCGCTGGGACACTCTGGGGCCAACGTCCTGACTTTC; CDR3 protein: CASSEALGHSGANVLTF
clone size: .; D gene: .; J gene: TRBJ1-1; V gene: TRBV2; CDR3 DNA: TGTGCCAGAGGGCGCAGGGGATCATTGATGAACACTGAAGCTTTCTTT; CDR3 protein: CARGRRGSLMNTEAFF
clone size: .; D gene: TRBD2; J gene: TRBJ2-7; V gene: TRBV9; CDR3 DNA: TGTGCCAGCAGCTTAGCGGGAGCCACGGACGAGCAGTACTTC; CDR3 protein: CASSLAGATDEQYF
clone size: .; D gene: .; J gene: TRBJ1-5; V gene: TRBV4-1; CDR3 DNA: TGCGCCAGCAGCCGAGAACAGGTTGTAGAAGATCAGCCCCAGCATTTT; CDR3 protein: CASSREQVVEDQPQHF
clone size: .; D gene: .; J gene: TRBJ1-5; V gene: TRBV6-1; CDR3 DNA: TGTGCCAGCAGTGAAATCGAGGTTTTCAGTCAGCCCCAGCATTTT; CDR3 protein: CASSEIEVFSQPQHF
clone size: .; D gene: .; J gene: TRBJ1-4; V gene: TRBV28; CDR3 DNA: TGTGCCAGCAGTTTAGGGAAGGGGCCCGGTGCTAATGAAAAACTGTTTTTT; CDR3 protein: CASSLGKGPGANEKLFF
clone size: .; D gene: TRBD2; J gene: TRBJ2-1; V gene: TRBV6-1; CDR3 DNA: TGTGCCAGCAGTGAATACTCGTTCAGCGGGAGGGCTTCCTACAATGAGCAGTTCTTC; CDR3 protein: CASSEYSFSGRASYNEQFF
clone size: few; D gene: TRBD1; J gene: TRBJ2-7; V gene: TRBV10-3; CDR3 DNA: TGTGCCATCAGAGATAACAGGGGGCTGATCCACGAGCAGTACTTC; CDR3 protein: CAIRDNRGLIHEQYF
clone size: .; D gene: .; J gene: TRBJ1-2; V gene: TRBV27; CDR3 DNA: TGTGCCAGCAGTATCGGGACCTCGGCAAGCTACACCTTC; CDR3 protein: CASSIGTSASYTF
clone size: .; D gene: TRBD1; J gene: TRBJ1-4; V gene: TRBV2; CDR3 DNA: TGTGCCAGCAGGGCGGGACAGGGGGCGCCTGAAAAACTGTTTTTT; CDR3 protein: CASRAGQGAPEKLFF
clone size: .; D gene: .; J gene: TRBJ1-1; V gene: TRBV7-8; CDR3 DNA: TGTGCCAGCAGCCCCCAGGGAGGGGACACTGAAGCTTTCTTT; CDR3 protein: CASSPQGGDTEAFF
clone size: .; D gene: .; J gene: TRBJ2-7; V gene: TRBV2; CDR3 DNA: TGTGCCAGCACCGCCGAAGGATACCCGCAGCAGTACTTC; CDR3 protein: CASTAEGYPQQYF
clone size: .; D gene: TRBD2; J gene: TRBJ2-3; V gene: TRBV14; CDR3 DNA: TGTGCCAGCAGCCAAGTCCTGGGACTAGCGGGAGAGGCAGATACGCAGTATTTT; CDR3 protein: CASSQVLGLAGEADTQYF
clone size: .; D gene: .; J gene: TRBJ2-5; V gene: TRBV5-1; CDR3 DNA: TGCGCCAGCAGCCTAGGGACCCTACAAGAGACCCAGTACTTC; CDR3 protein: CASSLGTLQETQYF
clone size: .; D gene: TRBD2; J gene: TRBJ2-1; V gene: TRBV5-1; CDR3 DNA: TGCGCCAGCAGCGCTCGTAGCGGGAGGTCGAATGAGCAGTTCTTC; CDR3 protein: CASSARSGRSNEQFF
clone size: .; D gene: .; J gene: TRBJ2-1; V gene: TRBV28; CDR3 DNA: TGTGCCAGCAGTTTAGAGGTTTCTAGGCCTCGCTCCTACAATGAGCAGTTCTTC; CDR3 protein: CASSLEVSRPRSYNEQFF
clone size: once; D gene: .; J gene: TRBJ2-6; V gene: TRBV15; CDR3 DNA: TGTGCCACCAGCAGAAATAGGGGTTCTGGGGCCAACGTCCTGACTTTC; CDR3 protein: CATSRNRGSGANVLTF
clone size: once; D gene: .; J gene: TRBJ1-5; V gene: TRBV25-1; CDR3 DNA: TGTGCCAGCAGTGAATTCGGGGACACCAATCAGCCCCAGCATTTT; CDR3 protein: CASSEFGDTNQPQHF
clone size: .; D gene: .; J gene: TRBJ1-1; V gene: TRBV25-1; CDR3 DNA: TGTGCCAGCAGCCCAGGTGACAGGTATATGAACACTGAAGCTTTCTTT; CDR3 protein: CASSPGDRYMNTEAFF